One and the same sample provided the 28 T cell receptor beta chains below, sequenced in a study of shared clonotypes between healthy human individuals. Method: immunoSEQ multiplex PCR; TCRdb's copy keeps in-frame clones and lacks some. The sample gives 2,500,000 or so clones, approximately 92% of which show up once; roughly 0.14% is in the top ten. What was sequenced was naive CD4+ T cells sorted from blood. Described subset: CD45RA+ positively selected. Receptor source: a man aged 18 to 35 in good health.

The rearrangement joins TRBV5-4 to TRBJ2-7; TRBD1 might be the D (5 bases). Germline V gene data show CDR1 as SGHNT and CDR2 as YYREEE (reference sequence). Trimming pared 4 bases from V and 2 bases from J, leaving 10 bases between. The length of the CDR3 is 13 residues. CDR3 region: CASSRSGTYEQYF. CDR3 bases: TGTGCCAGCAGCCGATCAGGGACCTACGAGCAGTACTTC.

The V gene is TRBV10-3, the J gene TRBJ1-4, with 11 positions matching TRBD1. The CDR3 is made up of 16 amino acids. The germline V gene encodes CDR1 ENHRY and CDR2 SYGVKD. V lost 5 bases and J lost 0; bases outside the gene matches: 2. The CDR3 DNA follows: TGTGCCATCAGTCCGGGACAGGGGGCAACTAATGAAAAACTGTTTTTT. This gives the protein CAISPGQGATNEKLFF.

The rearrangement links TRBV11-2 to TRBJ1-2, with a tentative D call TRBD1 (5 bases). The CDR3 is made up of 12 amino acids. V was clipped by 10 bases and J by 7 bases, with 16 bases between them. The V gene's germline CDR1 is SGHAT and CDR2 FQNNGV. The CDR3 coding sequence is TGTGCCACCACGGGAGGGGAGGGTGGCTACACCTTC. Protein: CATTGGEGGYTF. The full variable domain, with the rest looked up from reference TRBV11-2 and TRBJ1-2, is EAGVAQSPRYKIIEKRQSVAFWCNPISGHATLYWYQQILGQGPKLLIQFQNNGVVDDSQLPKDRFSAERLKGVDSTLKIQPAKLEDSAVYLCATTGGEGGYTFGSGTRLTVV.

The rearrangement links TRBV2 to TRBJ2-7, with TRBD2 matching 9 bases. V lost 7 bases, J lost 2 bases, and 6 bases stayed unmatched. CDR1 is SNHLY, CDR2 FYNNEI, per germline. The CDR3 loop spans 14 amino acids. In nucleotides, the CDR3 is TGTGCCAGCACCAAGACTAGCGGAACCTACGAGCAGTACTTC. It translates to CASTKTSGTYEQYF. The variable domain in full, completed from reference TRBV2 and TRBJ2-7, reads EPEVTQTPSHQVTQMGQEVILRCVPISNHLYFYWYRQILGQKVEFLVSFYNNEISEKSEIFDDQFSVERPDGSNFTLKIRSTKLEDSAMYFCASTKTSGTYEQYFGPGTRLTVT.

This sequence joins TRBV2 and TRBJ1-6; a weak D match, TRBD1 (5 bases). Deletions cut 5 bases from V and 10 bases from J, with 15 bases between. Germline V gives CDR1 SNHLY, CDR2 FYNNEI. There are 14 residues in the CDR3. This CDR3 is CASSFKGVQSPLHF. CDR3 in DNA: TGTGCCAGCAGTTTCAAAGGGGTGCAATCACCCCTCCACTTT.

CDR3 nucleotide sequence: TGTGCCAGCAGCCAGGGGTGGGGGAACTCTGGAAACACCATATATTTT. Amino acid sequence: CASSQGWGNSGNTIYF. This chain uses TRBV14 with TRBJ1-3; D perhaps matches TRBD1 (5 bases). Between the trimmed V and J ends, which lost 3 bases and 0 bases, there was a span of 12 bases. This CDR3 is built from 16 residues. Germline V gene data show CDR1 as SGHDN and CDR2 as FVKESK.

The chain employs TRBV11-2 and TRBJ1-1; the match to TRBD1 covers 7 bases. This CDR3 comprises 14 residues. Germline values: CDR1 SGHAT, CDR2 FQNNGV. The junction had 5 bases not matched to a gene; V was cut back by 1 base and J by 6 bases. As DNA, the CDR3 is TGTGCCAGCAGCTTAGGGGTAGACAGGGCTGAAGCTTTCTTT. Protein sequence: CASSLGVDRAEAFF.

This chain joins TRBV2 and TRBJ2-1; 9 bases match TRBD2. The CDR3 runs to 15 residues. Trimming cost V 6 bases and J 9 bases; bases outside gene matches: 12. Germline V gene lookup returns CDR1 SNHLY and CDR2 FYNNEI. The CDR3 DNA follows: TGTGCCAGCAGGGATAGCGGGAGCAGTGGCAGTGAGCAGTTCTTC. Encoded protein: CASRDSGSSGSEQFF.

As concerns this clone: Other DNA variants within this sample encode the same CDR3. The chain is built from TRBV28 and TRBJ2-7, with D perhaps being TRBD1 or TRBD2 (5 bases each). The germline gives CDR1 MDHEN, CDR2 SYDVKM. The ends were cut back, 5 bases at V and 4 bases at J, with 6 bases in the middle. CDR3 size: 11 residues. The CDR3 protein is CASSEGYEQYF. The DNA of the CDR3 is TGTGCCAGCAGTGAGGGGTACGAGCAGTACTTC.

The chain links TRBV2 to TRBJ1-1, with a tentative D call TRBD1 (5 bases). The V gene's germline CDR1 is SNHLY and CDR2 FYNNEI. The ends were cut back, 10 bases at V and 0 bases at J, with 12 bases in the middle. The CDR3 sequence is 13 residues long. CDR3 protein: CAIQEGMNTEAFF. The CDR3 DNA is TGTGCCATACAGGAGGGGATGAACACTGAAGCTTTCTTT.

Written as DNA, the CDR3 is TGTGCCAGCTCACCGACACCTGCGGGGCAGGGCCTAGGAACTAACTATGGCTACACCTTC. Translating it yields CASSPTPAGQGLGTNYGYTF. This chain joins TRBV18 and TRBJ1-2; a weak D match, TRBD1 (5 bases). This CDR3 is built from 20 residues. V shed 3 bases and J shed 0 bases, with 26 bases lying between them. Per the germline V gene, CDR1 is KGHSH and CDR2 is LQKENI.

This sequence joins TRBV30 and TRBJ2-2, with 8 bases lining up with TRBD1. J gave up 7 bases and V 1 base, and 5 bases lay outside the gene matches. CDR1 is GTSNPN, CDR2 SVGIG, per germline (reference sequence). The CDR3 length is 14 residues. CDR3 region: CAWSGQGRGGELFF. The CDR3 DNA sequence: TGTGCCTGGAGTGGACAGGGGCGCGGCGGGGAGCTGTTTTTT.

This chain connects TRBV27 to TRBJ2-6, with D perhaps matching TRBD1 (7 bases). V was pared by 4 bases and J by 0 bases, with 10 bases between. Germline V gene lookup returns CDR1 MNHEY and CDR2 SMNVEV (reference sequence). CDR3 size: 16 residues. The CDR3 here is CASSSGDSSGANVLTF. As DNA, the CDR3 is TGTGCCAGCAGTTCGGGGGACAGCTCTGGGGCCAACGTCCTGACTTTC.

As for this clone: At one boundary the junction diverges from the germline segment, which might be a read error. The chain combines TRBV7-2 with TRBJ1-6, with 8 nucleotides matching TRBD1. Germline V gives CDR1 SGHTA, CDR2 FQGNSA. This CDR3 region has 14 residues. The CDR3 DNA reads TGTGCCAGCAGCGGCGCAGGGGGCTACTCACCCCCCCACTTT. This translates into CASSGAGGYSPPHF.

V and J are TRBV10-3 and TRBJ1-6; the D gene is possibly TRBD1 (6 bases). Germline-derived CDR1 and CDR2 are ENHRY and SYGVKD. This CDR3 is 16 amino acids long. The V gene lost 9 bases and the J gene lost 4 bases, with 19 bases spanning the gap. CDR3 region: CAIRKTGGSYNSPLHF. CDR3 coding DNA: TGTGCCATACGAAAGACAGGCGGCTCTTATAATTCACCCCTCCACTTT.

J is TRBJ2-2 and V is TRBV18, with D tentatively TRBD2 (5 bases). Per germline, CDR1 KGHSH and CDR2 LQKENI. V was clipped by 6 bases and J by 5 bases, with 13 bases between them. The CDR3 consists of 14 residues. DNA for the CDR3: TGTGCCAGCTCCCGGGCTAGCTGGACCGGGGAGCTGTTTTTT. It yields the protein CASSRASWTGELFF.

This rearrangement joins TRBV9 to TRBJ2-2; D perhaps matches TRBD1 (6 bases). The CDR3 runs to 16 residues. Deletions cut 2 bases from V and 4 bases from J, with 15 bases between. Germline V CDR1 and CDR2: SGDLS, YYNGEE. CDR3 bases: TGTGCCAGCAGCGTGGGGGCAGGGACGAGCACCGGGGAGCTGTTTTTT. This sequence encodes CASSVGAGTSTGELFF.

The V gene is TRBV28, the J gene TRBJ1-5; D is unclear. V lost 2 bases, J lost 3 bases, and 14 bases lay in between. The germline gives CDR1 MDHEN, CDR2 SYDVKM. CDR3 size: 16 residues. For the CDR3, the DNA is TGTGCCAGCAGTTTACAGGCAGCTAACCTCAATCAGCCCCAGCATTTT. Translating gives CASSLQAANLNQPQHF.

The chain uses TRBV9 and TRBJ2-7, with 8 bases fitting TRBD2. The CDR3 is 14 residues long. Germline CDR1 reads SGDLS; CDR2 reads YYNGEE. The ends lost 2 bases at V and 6 bases at J; junction bases unmatched: 7. CDR3 amino acids: CASSVSGVAAEQYF. The CDR3 DNA is TGTGCCAGCAGCGTTAGCGGGGTTGCGGCCGAGCAGTACTTC.

The rearrangement uses TRBV6-1 and TRBJ2-7; TRBD1 might be the D (7 bases). V lost 2 bases, J lost 2 bases, and 13 bases lay in between. The CDR3 has 15 amino acids. CDR1 and CDR2 from the germline V gene are MNHNS and SASEGT. DNA of the CDR3: TGTGCCAGCAGTGAAACGACAGGGACTCCCTACGAGCAGTACTTC. Translated: CASSETTGTPYEQYF.

The chain uses TRBV25-1 and TRBJ1-3; D remains unclear. Between the trimmed V and J ends, which lost 1 base and 0 bases, there was a span of 7 bases. This CDR3 contains 15 residues. Looked up from germline, CDR1 is MGHDK and CDR2 is SYGVNS. CDR3 amino acids: CASSESWPSGNTIYF. CDR3 in DNA: TGTGCCAGCAGTGAATCTTGGCCCTCTGGAAACACCATATATTTT.

This clone was seen once. The genes are TRBV6-1 and TRBJ1-3, with TRBD1 matching 7 bases. V shed 7 bases, J shed 3 bases, and the junction held 3 bases outside the gene matches. The germline CDR1 and CDR2 sequences are MNHNS and SASEGT. This CDR3 contains 13 residues. The CDR3 spells CASTQGYGNTIYF. CDR3 bases: TGTGCCAGCACACAGGGGTATGGAAACACCATATATTTT.

This chain connects TRBV5-4 to TRBJ1-1; D may be TRBD1 (5 bases). Germline CDR1 is SGHNT and CDR2 is YYREEE (reference sequence). The CDR3 consists of 15 residues. The V gene lost 1 base and the J gene lost 3 bases, with 13 bases spanning the gap. For the CDR3, the DNA is TGTGCCAGCAGCTTGAATGGGGGGTTCGACACTGAAGCTTTCTTT. Amino acid sequence: CASSLNGGFDTEAFF.

In nucleotides, the CDR3 is TGTGCCAGCAGTTACTCAGCGGTAACAGAGATCTATGGCTACACCTTC. Amino acid sequence: CASSYSAVTEIYGYTF. J is TRBJ1-2 and V is TRBV6-5, with unresolved D. This CDR3 contains 16 residues. Germline values: CDR1 MNHEY, CDR2 SVGAGI. Trimming took off 0 bases at V and 4 bases at J, with 15 bases between the two ends.

This sequence joins TRBV5-1 and TRBJ2-3; perhaps D is TRBD1 or TRBD2 (6 bases each). This CDR3 contains 15 residues. V lost 1 base to trimming and J lost 5 bases, with 14 bases between them. Germline loops: CDR1 SGHRS, CDR2 YFSETQ. CDR3 residues: CASSLFGGDGDTQYF. In DNA form, the CDR3 reads TGCGCCAGCAGCTTGTTCGGGGGCGATGGAGATACGCAGTATTTT. Based on the CDR3 plus reference TRBV5-1 and TRBJ2-3, the full variable domain is KAGVTQTPRYLIKTRGQQVTLSCSPISGHRSVSWYQQTPGQGLQFLFEYFSETQRNKGNFPGRFSGRQFSNSRSEMNVSTLELGDSALYLCASSLFGGDGDTQYFGPGTRLTVL.

V and J are TRBV30 and TRBJ2-5, with 8 bases that match TRBD1. The DNA end lines up better with TRBJ2-7; the J call may be wrong. From germline, CDR1 is GTSNPN and CDR2 SVGIG (reference sequence). The CDR3 contains 15 residues. CDR3 amino acids: CAWSVPGQGEYEQYF. The CDR3 bases are TGTGCCTGGAGTGTACCCGGACAGGGCGAGTACGAGCAGTACTTC.

This chain links TRBV5-4 with TRBJ2-5, with TRBD2 matching over 8 bases. CDR3 length: 14 amino acids. CDR1 SGHNT and CDR2 YYREEE come from the germline V gene (reference sequence). Trimming cost V 4 bases and J 5 bases; bases outside gene matches: 7. The DNA for the CDR3 is TGTGCCAGCAGCGGGACTAGGGAACGTGAGACCCAGTACTTC. The encoded protein is CASSGTRERETQYF.

This clone was recorded a few times. The chain couples TRBV30 to TRBJ1-1; D gene uncertain. V was shortened by 4 bases and J by 4 bases, with 19 bases between the two germline ends. This CDR3 spans 15 amino acids. Germline values: CDR1 GTSNPN, CDR2 SVGIG (reference sequence). The DNA of the CDR3 is TGTGCCTGGAAGGGAGCCACTGCTTTTGGCACTGAAGCTTTCTTT. Its translation: CAWKGATAFGTEAFF.